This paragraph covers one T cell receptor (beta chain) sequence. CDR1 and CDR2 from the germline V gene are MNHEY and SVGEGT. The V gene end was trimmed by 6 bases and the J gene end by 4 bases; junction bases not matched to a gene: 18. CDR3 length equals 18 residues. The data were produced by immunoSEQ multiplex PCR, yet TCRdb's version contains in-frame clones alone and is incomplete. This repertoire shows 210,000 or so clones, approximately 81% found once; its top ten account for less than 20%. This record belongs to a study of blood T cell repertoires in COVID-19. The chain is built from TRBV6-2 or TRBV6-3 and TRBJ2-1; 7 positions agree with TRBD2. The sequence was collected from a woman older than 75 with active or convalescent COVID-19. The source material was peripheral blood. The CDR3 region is CASSLPLTGTTLYNEQFF. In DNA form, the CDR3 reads TGTGCCAGCAGCTTACCACTTACCGGGACTACACTTTACAATGAGCAGTTCTTC.